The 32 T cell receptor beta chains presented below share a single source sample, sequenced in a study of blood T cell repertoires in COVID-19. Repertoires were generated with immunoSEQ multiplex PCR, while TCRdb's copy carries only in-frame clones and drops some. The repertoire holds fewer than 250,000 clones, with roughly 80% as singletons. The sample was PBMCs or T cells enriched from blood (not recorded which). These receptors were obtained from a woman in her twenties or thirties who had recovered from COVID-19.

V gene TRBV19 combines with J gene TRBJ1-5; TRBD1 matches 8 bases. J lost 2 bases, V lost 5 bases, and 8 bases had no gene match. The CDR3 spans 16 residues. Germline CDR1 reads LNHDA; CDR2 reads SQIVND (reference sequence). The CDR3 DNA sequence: TGTGCCAGTAGTCATGTGGGGGGACAGGGCAATCAGCCCCAGCATTTT. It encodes CASSHVGGQGNQPQHF. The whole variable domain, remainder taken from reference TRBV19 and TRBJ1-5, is DGGITQSPKYLFRKEGQNVTLSCEQNLNHDAMYWYRQDPGQGLRLIYYSQIVNDFQKGDIAEGYSVSREKKESFPLTVTSAQKNPTAFYLCASSHVGGQGNQPQHFGDGTRLSIL.

The CDR3 DNA sequence: TGCGCCAGCAGCTTGGATCAGGGGGCGAATGAGCAGTTCTTC. It yields the protein CASSLDQGANEQFF. The chain joins TRBV5-1 to TRBJ2-1; 8 bases map to TRBD1. CDR3 length: 14 residues. The germline V gene has CDR1 SGHRS and CDR2 YFSETQ. J gave up 7 bases and V 0 bases, and 3 bases lay outside the gene matches.

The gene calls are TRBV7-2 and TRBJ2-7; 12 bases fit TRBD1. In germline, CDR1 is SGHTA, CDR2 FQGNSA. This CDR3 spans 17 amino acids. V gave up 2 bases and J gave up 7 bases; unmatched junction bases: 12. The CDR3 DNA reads TGTGCCAGCAGCTTATTACCGGGACAGGGGGCGGATGTGGAGCAGTACGTC. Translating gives CASSLLPGQGADVEQYV.

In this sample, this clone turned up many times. Here the CDR3 DNA reads TGTGCCAGCAGCCAAGCGGGCAGGGCGAACACTGAAGCTTTCTTT. Protein product: CASSQAGRANTEAFF. V and J are TRBV3-1 (or the pseudogene TRBV3-2) and TRBJ1-1, with a possible D match to TRBD1 (5 bases). Germline loops: CDR1 LGHDT, CDR2 YNNKEL (reference sequence). The ends were cut back, 1 base at V and 1 base at J, with 10 bases in the middle. The CDR3 totals 15 residues.

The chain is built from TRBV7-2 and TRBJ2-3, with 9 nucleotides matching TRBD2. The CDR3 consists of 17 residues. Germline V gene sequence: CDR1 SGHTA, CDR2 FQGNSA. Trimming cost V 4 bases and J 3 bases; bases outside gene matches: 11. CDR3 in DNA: TGTGCCAGCAGCTCCCTCATAGCGGGGGCGGGAACAGATACGCAGTATTTT. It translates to CASSSLIAGAGTDTQYF.

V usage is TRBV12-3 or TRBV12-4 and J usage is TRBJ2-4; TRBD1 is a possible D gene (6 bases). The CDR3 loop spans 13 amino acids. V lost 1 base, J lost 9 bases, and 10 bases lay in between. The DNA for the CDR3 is TGTGCCAGCAGTTTAGAAGGGGGAACCATTCAGTACTTC. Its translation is CASSLEGGTIQYF.

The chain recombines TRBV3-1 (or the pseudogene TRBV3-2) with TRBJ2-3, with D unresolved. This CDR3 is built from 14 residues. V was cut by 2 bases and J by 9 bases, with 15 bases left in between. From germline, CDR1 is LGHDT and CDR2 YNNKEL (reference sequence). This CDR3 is CASSQFWPPLTQYF. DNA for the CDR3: TGTGCCAGCAGCCAATTTTGGCCCCCGTTGACGCAGTATTTT.

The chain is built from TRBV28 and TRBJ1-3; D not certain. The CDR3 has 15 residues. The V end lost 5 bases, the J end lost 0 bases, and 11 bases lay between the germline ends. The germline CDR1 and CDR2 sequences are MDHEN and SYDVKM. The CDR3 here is CASSSGRTSGNTIYF. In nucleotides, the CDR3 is TGTGCCAGCAGTAGCGGACGGACCTCTGGAAACACCATATATTTT.

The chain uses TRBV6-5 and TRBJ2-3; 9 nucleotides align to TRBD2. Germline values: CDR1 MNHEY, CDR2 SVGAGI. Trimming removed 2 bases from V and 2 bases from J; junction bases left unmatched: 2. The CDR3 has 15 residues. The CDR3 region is CASSYGLANTDTQYF. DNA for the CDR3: TGTGCCAGCAGTTACGGACTAGCGAACACAGATACGCAGTATTTT.

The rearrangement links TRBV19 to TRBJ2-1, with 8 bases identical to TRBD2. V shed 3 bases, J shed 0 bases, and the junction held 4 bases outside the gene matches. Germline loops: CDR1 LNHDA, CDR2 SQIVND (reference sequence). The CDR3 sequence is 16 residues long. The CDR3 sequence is CASSIPSGSSYNEQFF. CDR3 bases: TGTGCCAGTAGTATCCCCAGCGGGAGCTCCTACAATGAGCAGTTCTTC. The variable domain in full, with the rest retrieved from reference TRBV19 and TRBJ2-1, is DGGITQSPKYLFRKEGQNVTLSCEQNLNHDAMYWYRQDPGQGLRLIYYSQIVNDFQKGDIAEGYSVSREKKESFPLTVTSAQKNPTAFYLCASSIPSGSSYNEQFFGPGTRLTVL.

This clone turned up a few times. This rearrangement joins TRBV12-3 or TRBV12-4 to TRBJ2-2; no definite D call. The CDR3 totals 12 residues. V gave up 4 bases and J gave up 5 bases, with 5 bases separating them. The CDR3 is CASSYGTGELFF. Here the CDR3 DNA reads TGTGCCAGCAGTTACGGTACCGGGGAGCTGTTTTTT.

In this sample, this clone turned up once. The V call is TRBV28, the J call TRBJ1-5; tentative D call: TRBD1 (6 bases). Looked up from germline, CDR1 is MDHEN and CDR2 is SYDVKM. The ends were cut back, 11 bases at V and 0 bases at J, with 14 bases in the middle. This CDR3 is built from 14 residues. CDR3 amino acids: CAVQGSNSNQPQHF. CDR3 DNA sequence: TGTGCCGTACAGGGTAGCAATAGCAATCAGCCCCAGCATTTT. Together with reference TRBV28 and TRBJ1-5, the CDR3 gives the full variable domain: DVKVTQSSRYLVKRTGEKVFLECVQDMDHENMFWYRQDPGLGLRLIYFSYDVKMKEKGDIPEGYSVSREKKERFSLILESASTNQTSMYLCAVQGSNSNQPQHFGDGTRLSIL.

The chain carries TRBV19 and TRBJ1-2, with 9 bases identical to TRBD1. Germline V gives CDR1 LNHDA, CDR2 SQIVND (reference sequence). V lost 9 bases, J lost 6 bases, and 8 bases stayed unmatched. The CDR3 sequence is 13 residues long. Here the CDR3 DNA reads TGTGCCAGCAGGCAGACAGGGGGGCATGGCTACACCTTC. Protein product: CASRQTGGHGYTF.

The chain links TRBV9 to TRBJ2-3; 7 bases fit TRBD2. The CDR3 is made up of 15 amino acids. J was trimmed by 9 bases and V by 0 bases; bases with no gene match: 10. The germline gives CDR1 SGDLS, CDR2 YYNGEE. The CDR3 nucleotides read TGTGCCAGCAGCGTAGTAGCGGGTTGGGGTAGGACGCAGTATTTT. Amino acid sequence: CASSVVAGWGRTQYF.

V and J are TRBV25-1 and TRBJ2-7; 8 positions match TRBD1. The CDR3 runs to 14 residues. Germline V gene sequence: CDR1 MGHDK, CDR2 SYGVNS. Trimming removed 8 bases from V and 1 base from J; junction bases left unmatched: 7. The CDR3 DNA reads TGTGCCAGCGGGGGGACAGGACTTTCCTACGAGCAGTACTTC. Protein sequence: CASGGTGLSYEQYF.

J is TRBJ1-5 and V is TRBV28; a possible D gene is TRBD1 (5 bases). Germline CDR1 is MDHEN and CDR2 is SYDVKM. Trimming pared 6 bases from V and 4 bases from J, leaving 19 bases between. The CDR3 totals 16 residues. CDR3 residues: CASRAPGRERNQPQHF. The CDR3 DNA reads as TGTGCCAGCAGGGCCCCAGGGAGGGAGAGGAATCAGCCCCAGCATTTT. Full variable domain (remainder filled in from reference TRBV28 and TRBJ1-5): DVKVTQSSRYLVKRTGEKVFLECVQDMDHENMFWYRQDPGLGLRLIYFSYDVKMKEKGDIPEGYSVSREKKERFSLILESASTNQTSMYLCASRAPGRERNQPQHFGDGTRLSIL.

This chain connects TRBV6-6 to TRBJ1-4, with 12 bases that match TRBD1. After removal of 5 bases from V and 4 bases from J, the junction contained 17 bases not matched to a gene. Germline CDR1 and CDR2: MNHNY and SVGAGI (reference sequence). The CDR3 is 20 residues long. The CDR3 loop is CASSPPGTGGLRDLNEKLFF. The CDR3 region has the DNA TGTGCCAGCAGTCCCCCAGGGACAGGGGGCCTCCGCGACCTTAATGAAAAACTGTTTTTT.

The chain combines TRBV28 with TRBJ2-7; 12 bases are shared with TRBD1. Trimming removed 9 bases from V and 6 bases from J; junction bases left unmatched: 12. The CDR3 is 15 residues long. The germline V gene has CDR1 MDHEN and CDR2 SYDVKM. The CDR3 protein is CASWPPGQGASEQYF. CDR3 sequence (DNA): TGTGCCAGTTGGCCTCCGGGACAGGGGGCGTCCGAGCAGTACTTC. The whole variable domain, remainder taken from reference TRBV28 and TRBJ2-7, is DVKVTQSSRYLVKRTGEKVFLECVQDMDHENMFWYRQDPGLGLRLIYFSYDVKMKEKGDIPEGYSVSREKKERFSLILESASTNQTSMYLCASWPPGQGASEQYFGPGTRLTVT.

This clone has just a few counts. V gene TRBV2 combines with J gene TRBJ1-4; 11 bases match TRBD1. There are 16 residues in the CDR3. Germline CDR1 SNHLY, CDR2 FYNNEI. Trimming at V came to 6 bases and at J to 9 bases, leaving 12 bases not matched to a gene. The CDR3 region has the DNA TGTGCCAGCAGGGCGGAAGCCGGGACAGGGGGTAAAAAACTGTTTTTT. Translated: CASRAEAGTGGKKLFF.

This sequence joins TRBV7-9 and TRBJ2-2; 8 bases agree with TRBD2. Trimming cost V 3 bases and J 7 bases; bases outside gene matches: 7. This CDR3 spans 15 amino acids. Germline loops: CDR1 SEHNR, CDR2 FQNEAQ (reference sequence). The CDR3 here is CASSFLAGSGGELFF. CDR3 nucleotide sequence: TGTGCCAGCAGCTTTTTAGCGGGATCAGGCGGGGAGCTGTTTTTT.

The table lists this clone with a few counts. The CDR3 sequence is CASSPLKQGDAQGYTF. In nucleotides, the CDR3 is TGTGCCAGCTCACCTCTAAAACAGGGGGATGCTCAGGGCTACACCTTC. The rearrangement links TRBV18 to TRBJ1-2; 8 nucleotides agree with TRBD1. Germline CDR1 is KGHSH and CDR2 is LQKENI. Trimming at V came to 3 bases and at J to 8 bases, leaving 14 bases not matched to a gene. This CDR3 is 16 amino acids long.

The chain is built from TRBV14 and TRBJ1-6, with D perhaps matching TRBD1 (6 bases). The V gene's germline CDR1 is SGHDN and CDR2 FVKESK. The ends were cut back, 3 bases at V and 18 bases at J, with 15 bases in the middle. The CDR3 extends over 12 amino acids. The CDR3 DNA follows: TGTGCCAGCAGCCAGTACAGGGTTATGGCCCACTTT. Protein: CASSQYRVMAHF.

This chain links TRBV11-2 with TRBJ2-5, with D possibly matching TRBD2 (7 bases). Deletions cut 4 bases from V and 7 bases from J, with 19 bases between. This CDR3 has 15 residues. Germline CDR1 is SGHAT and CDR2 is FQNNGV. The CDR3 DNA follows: TGTGCCAGCAGCTCTCTCCGCGGGGGCCGGGGGACCCAGTACTTC. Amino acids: CASSSLRGGRGTQYF.

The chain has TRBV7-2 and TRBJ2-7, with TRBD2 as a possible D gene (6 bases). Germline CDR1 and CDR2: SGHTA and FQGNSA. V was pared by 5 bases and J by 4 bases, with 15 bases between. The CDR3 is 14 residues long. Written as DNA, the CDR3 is TGTGCCAGCAGCCCTACCCGGGGGAGGTACGAGCAGTACGTC. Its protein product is CASSPTRGRYEQYV.

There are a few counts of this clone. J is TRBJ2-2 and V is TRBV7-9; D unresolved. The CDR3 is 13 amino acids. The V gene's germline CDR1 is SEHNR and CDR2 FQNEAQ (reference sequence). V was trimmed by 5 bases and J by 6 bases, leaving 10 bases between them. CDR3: CASSATHSGELFF. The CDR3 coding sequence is TGTGCCAGCAGCGCAACTCACTCCGGGGAGCTGTTTTTT.

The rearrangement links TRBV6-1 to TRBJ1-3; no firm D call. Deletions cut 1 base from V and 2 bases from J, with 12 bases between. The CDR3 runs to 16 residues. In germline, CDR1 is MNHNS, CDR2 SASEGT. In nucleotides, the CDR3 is TGTGCCAGCAGTGAAGTCCCTAGAACGGCTGGAAACACCATATATTTT. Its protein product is CASSEVPRTAGNTIYF.

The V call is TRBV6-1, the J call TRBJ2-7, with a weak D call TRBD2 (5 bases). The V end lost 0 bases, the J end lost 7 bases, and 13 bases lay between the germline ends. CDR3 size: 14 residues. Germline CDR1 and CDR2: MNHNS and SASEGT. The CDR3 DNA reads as TGTGCCAGCAGTGAAGCGAGATTAGCGCGGGAGCAGTACGTC. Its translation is CASSEARLAREQYV.

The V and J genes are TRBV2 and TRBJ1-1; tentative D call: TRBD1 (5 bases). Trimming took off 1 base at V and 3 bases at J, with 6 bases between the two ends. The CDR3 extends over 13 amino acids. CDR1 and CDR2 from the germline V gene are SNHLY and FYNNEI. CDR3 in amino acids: CASSEGQYTEAFF. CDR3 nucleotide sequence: TGTGCCAGCAGTGAAGGACAGTACACTGAAGCTTTCTTT.

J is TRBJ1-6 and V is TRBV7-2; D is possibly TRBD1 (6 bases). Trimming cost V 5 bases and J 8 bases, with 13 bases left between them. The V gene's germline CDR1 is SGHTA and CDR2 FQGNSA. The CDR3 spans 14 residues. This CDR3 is CASSAGQTYSPLHF. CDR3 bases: TGTGCCAGCAGCGCCGGACAGACCTATTCACCCCTCCACTTT.

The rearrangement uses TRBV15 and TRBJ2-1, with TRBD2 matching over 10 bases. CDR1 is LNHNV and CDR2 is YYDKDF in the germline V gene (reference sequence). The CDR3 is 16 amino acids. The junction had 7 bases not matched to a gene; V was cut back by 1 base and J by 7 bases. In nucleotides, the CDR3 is TGTGCCACCAGCAGAGGGAGCGGGGGGGTGGCGAATGAGCAGTTCTTC. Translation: CATSRGSGGVANEQFF.

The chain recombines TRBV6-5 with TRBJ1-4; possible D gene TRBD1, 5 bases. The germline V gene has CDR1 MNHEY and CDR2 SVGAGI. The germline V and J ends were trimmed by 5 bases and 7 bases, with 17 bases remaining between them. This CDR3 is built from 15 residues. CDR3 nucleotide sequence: TGTGCCAGCAGTCGGCAGGGTAGTTTTGGTGAAAAACTGTTTTTT. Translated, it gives CASSRQGSFGEKLFF.

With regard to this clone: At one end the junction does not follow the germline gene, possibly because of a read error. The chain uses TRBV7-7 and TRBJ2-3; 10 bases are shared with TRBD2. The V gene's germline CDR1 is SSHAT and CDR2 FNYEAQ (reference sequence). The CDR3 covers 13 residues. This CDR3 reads CASSLAGGDTQYF. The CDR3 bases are TGTGCTAGCAGCTTAGCGGGGGGTGATACGCAGTATTTT.